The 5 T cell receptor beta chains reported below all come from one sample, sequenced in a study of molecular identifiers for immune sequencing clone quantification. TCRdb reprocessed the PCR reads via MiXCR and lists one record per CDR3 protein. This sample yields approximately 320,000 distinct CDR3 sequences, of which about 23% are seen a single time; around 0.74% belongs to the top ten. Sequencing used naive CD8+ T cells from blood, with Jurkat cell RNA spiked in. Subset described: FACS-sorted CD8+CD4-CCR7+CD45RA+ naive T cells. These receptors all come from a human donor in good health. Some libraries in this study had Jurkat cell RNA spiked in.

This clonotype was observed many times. The CDR3 here is CASSLITRQYRYEQYF. The CDR3 DNA follows: TGTGCCAGCAGTTTAATCACACGACAGTATCGCTACGAGCAGTACTTC. The chain employs TRBV28 and TRBJ2-7, with D perhaps matching TRBD1 (5 bases). Trimming left V 2 bases short and J 3 bases short, with 17 bases between. The germline CDR1 and CDR2 sequences are MDHEN and SYDVKM. The CDR3 covers 16 residues. The full variable domain, rest sourced from reference TRBV28 and TRBJ2-7, is DVKVTQSSRYLVKRTGEKVFLECVQDMDHENMFWYRQDPGLGLRLIYFSYDVKMKEKGDIPEGYSVSREKKERFSLILESASTNQTSMYLCASSLITRQYRYEQYFGPGTRLTVT.

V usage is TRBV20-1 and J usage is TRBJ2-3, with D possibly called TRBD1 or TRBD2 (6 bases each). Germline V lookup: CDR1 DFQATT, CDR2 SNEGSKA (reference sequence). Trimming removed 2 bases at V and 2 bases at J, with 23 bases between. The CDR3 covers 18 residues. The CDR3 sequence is CSARSLGGLEIVTDTQYF. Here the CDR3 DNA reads TGCAGTGCTAGAAGTCTTGGGGGGCTAGAAATAGTCACAGATACGCAGTATTTT.

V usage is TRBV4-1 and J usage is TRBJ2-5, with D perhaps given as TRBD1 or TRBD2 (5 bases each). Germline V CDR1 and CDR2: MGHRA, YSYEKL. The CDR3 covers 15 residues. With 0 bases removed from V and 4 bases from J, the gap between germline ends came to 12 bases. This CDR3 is CASSQDPGAIETQYF. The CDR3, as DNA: TGCGCCAGCAGCCAAGATCCCGGGGCTATAGAGACCCAGTACTTC.

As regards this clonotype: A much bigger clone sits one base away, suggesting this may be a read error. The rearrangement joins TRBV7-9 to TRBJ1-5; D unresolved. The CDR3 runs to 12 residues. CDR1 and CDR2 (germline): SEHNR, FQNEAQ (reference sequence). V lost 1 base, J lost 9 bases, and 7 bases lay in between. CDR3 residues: CASSLVVTPQHF. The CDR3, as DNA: TGTGCCAGCAGCTTAGTCGTGACGCCCCAGCATTTT.

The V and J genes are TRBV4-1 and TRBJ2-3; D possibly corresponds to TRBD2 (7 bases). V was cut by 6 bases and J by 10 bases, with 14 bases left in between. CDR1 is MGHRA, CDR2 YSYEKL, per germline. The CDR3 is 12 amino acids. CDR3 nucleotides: TGCGCCAGCAGTCTGTTGGGGGGGCCGCAGTATTTT. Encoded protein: CASSLLGGPQYF.